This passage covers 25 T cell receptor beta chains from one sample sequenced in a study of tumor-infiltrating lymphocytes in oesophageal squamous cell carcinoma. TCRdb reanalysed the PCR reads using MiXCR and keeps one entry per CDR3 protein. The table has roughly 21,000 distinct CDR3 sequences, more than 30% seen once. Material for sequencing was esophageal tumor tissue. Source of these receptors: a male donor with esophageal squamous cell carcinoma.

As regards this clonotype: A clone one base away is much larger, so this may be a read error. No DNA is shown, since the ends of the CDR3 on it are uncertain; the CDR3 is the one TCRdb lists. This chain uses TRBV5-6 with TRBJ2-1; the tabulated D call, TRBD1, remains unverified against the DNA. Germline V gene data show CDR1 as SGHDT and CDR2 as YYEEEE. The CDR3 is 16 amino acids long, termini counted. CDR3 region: CASSFGPGRGSYEQFF.

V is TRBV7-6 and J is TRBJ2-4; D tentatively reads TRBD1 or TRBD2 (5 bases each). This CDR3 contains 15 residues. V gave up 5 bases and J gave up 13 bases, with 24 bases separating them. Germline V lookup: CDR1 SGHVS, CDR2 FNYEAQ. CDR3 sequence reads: CASSRSGSGLDTQYF. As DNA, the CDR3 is TGTGCCAGCAGCCGCTCCGGGTCGGGGCTCGATACGCAGTACTTC. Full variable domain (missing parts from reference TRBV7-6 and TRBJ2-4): GAGVSQSPRYKVTKRGQDVALRCDPISGHVSLYWYRQALGQGPEFLTYFNYEAQQDKSGLPNDRFSAERPEGSISTLTIQRTEQRDSAMYRCASSRSGSGLDTQYFGAGTRLSVL.

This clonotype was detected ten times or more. The CDR3 sequence is CASGLGGRKYSNQPQHF. The CDR3 nucleotides are TGTGCTAGTGGTTTGGGGGGACGGAAATATAGCAATCAGCCCCAGCATTTT. The V call is TRBV12-5, the J call TRBJ1-5, with D possibly TRBD1 on 5 matching bases. CDR3 length equals 17 residues. The germline V gene has CDR1 LGHNT and CDR2 FRNRAP. Trimming removed 1 base at V and 0 bases at J, with 13 bases between.

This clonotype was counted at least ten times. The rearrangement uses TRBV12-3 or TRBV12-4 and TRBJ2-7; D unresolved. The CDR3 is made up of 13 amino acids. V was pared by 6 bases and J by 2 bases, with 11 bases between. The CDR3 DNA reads TGTGCCAGCAGCCCTAGTGGAACCTACGAGCAGTACTTC. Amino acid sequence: CASSPSGTYEQYF.

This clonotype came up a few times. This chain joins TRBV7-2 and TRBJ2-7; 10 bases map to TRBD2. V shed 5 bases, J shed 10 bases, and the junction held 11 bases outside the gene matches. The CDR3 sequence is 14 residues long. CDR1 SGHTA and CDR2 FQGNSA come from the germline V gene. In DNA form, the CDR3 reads TGTGCCAGCAGCCCCGATCCGAGCGGGAGGGGACAGTACTTC. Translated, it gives CASSPDPSGRGQYF.

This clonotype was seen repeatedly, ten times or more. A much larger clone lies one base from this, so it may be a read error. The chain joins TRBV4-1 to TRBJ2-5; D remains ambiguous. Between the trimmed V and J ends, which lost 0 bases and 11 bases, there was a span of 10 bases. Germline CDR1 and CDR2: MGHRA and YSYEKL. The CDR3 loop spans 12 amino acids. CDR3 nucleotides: TGCGCCAGCAGCCAAGAAAACAATGAGCAGTACTTC. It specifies CASSQENNEQYF.

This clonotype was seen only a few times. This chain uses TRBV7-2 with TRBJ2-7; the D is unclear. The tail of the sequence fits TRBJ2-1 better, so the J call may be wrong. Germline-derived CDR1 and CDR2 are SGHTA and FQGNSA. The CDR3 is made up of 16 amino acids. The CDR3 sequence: CASSLDASFTYNEQFF. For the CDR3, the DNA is TGTGCCAGCAGCTTAGACGCATCGTTTACCTACAATGAGCAGTTCTTC.

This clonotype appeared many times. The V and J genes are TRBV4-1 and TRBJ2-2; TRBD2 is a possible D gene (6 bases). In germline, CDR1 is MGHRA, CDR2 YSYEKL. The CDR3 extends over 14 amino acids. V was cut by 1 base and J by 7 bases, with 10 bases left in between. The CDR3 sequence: CASSQAGVLGELFF. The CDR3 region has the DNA TGCGCCAGCAGCCAAGCGGGAGTTCTCGGGGAGCTGTTTTTT.

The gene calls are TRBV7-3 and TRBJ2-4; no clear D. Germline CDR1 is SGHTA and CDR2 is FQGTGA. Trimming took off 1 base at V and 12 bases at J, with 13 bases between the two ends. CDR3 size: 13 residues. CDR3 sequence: CASSLSPSYDQYF. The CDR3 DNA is TGTGCCAGCAGCTTAAGTCCCTCCTACGATCAGTACTTC.

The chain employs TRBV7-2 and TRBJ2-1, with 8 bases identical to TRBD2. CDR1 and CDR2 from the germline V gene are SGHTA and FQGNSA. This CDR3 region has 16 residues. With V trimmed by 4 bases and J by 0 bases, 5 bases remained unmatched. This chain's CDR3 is CASSSRRGGSYNEQFF. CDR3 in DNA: TGTGCCAGCAGCTCACGCCGGGGGGGCTCCTACAATGAGCAGTTCTTC.

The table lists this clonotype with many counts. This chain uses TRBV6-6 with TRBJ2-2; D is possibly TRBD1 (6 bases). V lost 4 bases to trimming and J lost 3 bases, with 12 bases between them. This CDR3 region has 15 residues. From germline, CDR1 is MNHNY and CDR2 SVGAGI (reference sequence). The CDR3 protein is CASSSSGHYTGELFF. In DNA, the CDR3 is TGTGCCAGCAGTTCCTCGGGACACTACACCGGGGAGCTGTTTTTT.

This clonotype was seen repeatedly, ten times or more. The CDR3 spells CASSGERDRVSGANVLTF. The CDR3 nucleotides read TGTGCCAGCAGCGGAGAACGGGACAGGGTCTCTGGGGCCAACGTCCTGACTTTC. This chain uses TRBV7-9 with TRBJ2-6, with 9 bases lining up with TRBD1. CDR1 is SEHNR and CDR2 is FQNEAQ in the germline V gene (reference sequence). The CDR3 loop spans 18 amino acids. J was trimmed by 0 bases and V by 5 bases; bases with no gene match: 8.

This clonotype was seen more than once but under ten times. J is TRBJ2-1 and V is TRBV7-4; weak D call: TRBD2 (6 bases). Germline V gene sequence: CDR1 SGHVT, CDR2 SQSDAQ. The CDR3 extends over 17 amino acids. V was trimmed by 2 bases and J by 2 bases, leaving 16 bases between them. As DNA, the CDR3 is TGTGCCAGCAGCTTAAAAATCGCGGGATTCACCTACAATGAGCAGTTCTTC. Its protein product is CASSLKIAGFTYNEQFF.

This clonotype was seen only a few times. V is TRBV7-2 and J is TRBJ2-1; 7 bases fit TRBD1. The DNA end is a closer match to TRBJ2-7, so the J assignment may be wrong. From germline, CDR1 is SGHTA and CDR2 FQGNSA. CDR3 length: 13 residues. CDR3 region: CASSRDSSYEQYF. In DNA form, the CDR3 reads TGTGCCAGCAGCCGGGACAGCTCCTACGAGCAGTACTTC.

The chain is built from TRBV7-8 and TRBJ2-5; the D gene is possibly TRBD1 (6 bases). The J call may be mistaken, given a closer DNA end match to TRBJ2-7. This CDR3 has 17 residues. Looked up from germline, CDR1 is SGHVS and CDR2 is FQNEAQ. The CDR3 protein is CASSHAPDSRTSYEQYF. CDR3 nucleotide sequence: TGTGCCAGCAGCCACGCCCCGGACAGTCGAACGTCCTACGAGCAGTACTTC.

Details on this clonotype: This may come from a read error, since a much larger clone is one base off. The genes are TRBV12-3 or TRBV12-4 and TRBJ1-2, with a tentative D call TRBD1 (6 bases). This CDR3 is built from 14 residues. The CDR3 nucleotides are TGTGCCAGCAGTGCCCCCGGACAGATTGTTGGCTACAACTTC. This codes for CASSAPGQIVGYNF.

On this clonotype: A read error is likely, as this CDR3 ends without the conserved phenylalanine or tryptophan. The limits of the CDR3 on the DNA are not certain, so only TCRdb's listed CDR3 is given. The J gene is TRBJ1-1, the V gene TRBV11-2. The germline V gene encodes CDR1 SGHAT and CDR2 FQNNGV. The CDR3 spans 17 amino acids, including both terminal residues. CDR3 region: CASSLNRDSPTSSTSAP.

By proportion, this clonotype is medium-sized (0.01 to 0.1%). DNA for the CDR3: TGTGCCAGCAGCTTAGCGGCTAGCGGGAACACCGGGGAGCTGTTTTTT. The encoded protein is CASSLAASGNTGELFF. The rearrangement uses TRBV7-6 and TRBJ2-2; 7 nucleotides line up with TRBD2. The CDR3 runs to 16 residues. V shed 0 bases, J shed 1 base, and the junction held 2 bases outside the gene matches. Germline CDR1 reads SGHVS; CDR2 reads FNYEAQ.

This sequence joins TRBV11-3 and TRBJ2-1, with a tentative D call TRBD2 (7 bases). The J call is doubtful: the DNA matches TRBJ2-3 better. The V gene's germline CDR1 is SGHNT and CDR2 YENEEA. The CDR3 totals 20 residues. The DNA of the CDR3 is TGTGCCAGCAGCTTAGACTTACTTAGGGGGGGTGTCTTCCACACAGATACGCAGTATTTT. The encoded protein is CASSLDLLRGGVFHTDTQYF.

CDR3 in DNA: TGTGCCAGCAGCTTAAGAGACCGGACTAGCGGGACAAGGAATGAGCAGTTCTTC. It is translated as CASSLRDRTSGTRNEQFF. The V call is TRBV7-4, the J call TRBJ2-1; TRBD2 aligns across 12 bases. The CDR3 length is 18 residues. Germline values: CDR1 SGHVT, CDR2 SQSDAQ. J gave up 7 bases and V 2 bases, and 12 bases lay outside the gene matches.

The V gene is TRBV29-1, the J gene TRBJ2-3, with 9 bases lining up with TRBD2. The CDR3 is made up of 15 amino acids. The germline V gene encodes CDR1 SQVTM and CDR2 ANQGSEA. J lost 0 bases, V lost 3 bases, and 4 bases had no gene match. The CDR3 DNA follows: TGCAGCGTTGAGGCTAGCGGGGCCAGCACAGATACGCAGTATTTT. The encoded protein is CSVEASGASTDTQYF.

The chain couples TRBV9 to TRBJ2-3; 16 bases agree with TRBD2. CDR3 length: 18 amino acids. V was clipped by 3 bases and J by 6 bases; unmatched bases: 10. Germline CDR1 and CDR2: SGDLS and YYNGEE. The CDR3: CASSGSGTSGGAWDTQYF. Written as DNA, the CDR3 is TGTGCCAGCAGCGGATCCGGGACTAGCGGGGGGGCGTGGGATACGCAGTATTTT.

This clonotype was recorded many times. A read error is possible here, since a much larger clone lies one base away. In DNA, the CDR3 is TGTGCCAGCAGCCAAGCCTATCGCTCCTCAGGCTATGAGCAGTACTTC. Translation gives CASSQAYRSSGYEQYF. This rearrangement joins TRBV4-2 to TRBJ2-1; no clear D. TRBJ2-7 matches the DNA end more closely, so the J call is doubtful. This CDR3 has 16 residues. The V gene's germline CDR1 is LGHNA and CDR2 YNFKEQ.

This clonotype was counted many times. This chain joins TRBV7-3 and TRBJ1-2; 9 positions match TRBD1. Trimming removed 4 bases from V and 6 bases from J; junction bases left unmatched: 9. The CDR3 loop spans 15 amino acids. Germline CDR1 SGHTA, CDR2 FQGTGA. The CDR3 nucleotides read TGTGCCAGCAGCTCGACCGGGACAGGGTACAATGGCTACACCTTC. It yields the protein CASSSTGTGYNGYTF. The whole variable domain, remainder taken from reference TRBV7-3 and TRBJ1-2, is GAGVSQTPSNKVTEKGKYVELRCDPISGHTALYWYRQSLGQGPEFLIYFQGTGAADDSGLPNDRFFAVRPEGSVSTLKIQRTERGDSAVYLCASSSTGTGYNGYTFGSGTRLTVV.

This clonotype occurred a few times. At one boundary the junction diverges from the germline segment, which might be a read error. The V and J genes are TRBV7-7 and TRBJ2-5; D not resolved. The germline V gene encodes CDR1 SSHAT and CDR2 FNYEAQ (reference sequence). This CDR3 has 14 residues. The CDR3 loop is CASSLGSGRETQYF. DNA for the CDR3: TGTGCTAGCAGCTTAGGGTCCGGACGGGAGACCCAGTACTTC.